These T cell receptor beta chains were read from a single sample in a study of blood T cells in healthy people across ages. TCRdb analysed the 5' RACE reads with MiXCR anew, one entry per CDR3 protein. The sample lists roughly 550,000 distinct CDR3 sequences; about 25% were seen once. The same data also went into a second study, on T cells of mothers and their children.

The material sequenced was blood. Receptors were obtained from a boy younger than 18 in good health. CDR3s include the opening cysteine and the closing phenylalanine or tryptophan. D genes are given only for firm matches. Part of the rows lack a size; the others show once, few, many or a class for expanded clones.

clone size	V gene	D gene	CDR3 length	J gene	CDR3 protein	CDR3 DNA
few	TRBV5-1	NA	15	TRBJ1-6	CASSGTTGSNSPLHF	TGCGCCAGCAGCGGGACGACAGGCTCCAATTCACCCCTCCACTTT
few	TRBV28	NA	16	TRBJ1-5	CASSLSSTSGNQPQHF	TGTGCCAGCAGTTTATCATCCACCAGCGGCAATCAGCCCCAGCATTTT
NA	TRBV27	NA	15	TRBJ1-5	CASSPLGPFYQPQHF	TGTGCCAGCAGTCCTCTGGGGCCCTTTTATCAGCCCCAGCATTTT
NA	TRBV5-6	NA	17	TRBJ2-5	CASSFYTNRASQETQYF	TGTGCCAGCAGCTTCTACACCAACAGGGCTTCCCAAGAGACCCAGTACTTC
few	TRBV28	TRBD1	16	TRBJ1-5	CAGSFVGTGSNQPQHF	TGTGCCGGCAGTTTTGTAGGGACAGGGAGCAATCAGCCCCAGCATTTT
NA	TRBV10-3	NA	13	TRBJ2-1	CATGTEEYNEQFF	TGTGCCACCGGGACTGAAGAATACAATGAGCAGTTCTTC
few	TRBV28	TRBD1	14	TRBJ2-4	CASSPRQGRNIQYF	TGTGCCAGCAGTCCCCGACAGGGGAGAAACATTCAGTACTTC
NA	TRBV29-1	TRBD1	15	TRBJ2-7	CSVEEGQGRPYEQYF	TGCAGCGTTGAAGAGGGACAGGGTAGGCCCTACGAGCAGTACTTC
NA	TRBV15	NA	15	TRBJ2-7	CATSRDSTFSYEQYF	TGTGCCACCAGCAGAGATAGTACATTCTCCTACGAGCAGTACTTC
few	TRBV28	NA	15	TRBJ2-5	CASSLYPGAQETQYF	TGTGCCAGCAGTTTATATCCGGGGGCCCAAGAGACCCAGTACTTC
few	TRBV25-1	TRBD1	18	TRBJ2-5	CASSGTKERTGAQETQYF	TGTGCCAGCAGTGGGACCAAGGAGCGGACAGGGGCCCAAGAGACCCAGTACTTC
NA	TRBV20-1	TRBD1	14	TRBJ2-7	CSASDRGKGNEQYF	TGCAGTGCCAGTGACAGGGGAAAGGGGAACGAGCAGTACTTC
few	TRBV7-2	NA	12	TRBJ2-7	CASSVNPYEQYF	TGTGCCAGCAGCGTTAACCCCTACGAGCAGTACTTC
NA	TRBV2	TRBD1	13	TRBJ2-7	CASDNRGVYEQYF	TGTGCCAGCGATAACAGGGGTGTATACGAGCAGTACTTC
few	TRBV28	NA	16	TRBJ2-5	CASSFLRRLYRETQYF	TGTGCCAGCAGTTTTCTACGGCGATTGTACCGAGAGACCCAGTACTTC
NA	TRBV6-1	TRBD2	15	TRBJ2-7	CASSEGTSGSNEQYF	TGTGCCAGCAGTGAAGGGACTAGCGGGAGCAACGAGCAGTACTTC
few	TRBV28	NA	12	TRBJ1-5	CASKISSQPQHF	TGTGCCAGCAAGATTTCCAGTCAGCCCCAGCATTTT
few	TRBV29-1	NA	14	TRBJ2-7	CSVERQGGSYEQYF	TGCAGCGTTGAACGACAGGGAGGCTCCTACGAGCAGTACTTC
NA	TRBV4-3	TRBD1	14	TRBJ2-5	CASSAYRGQDTQYF	TGCGCCAGCAGCGCCTACAGGGGCCAAGATACCCAGTACTTC
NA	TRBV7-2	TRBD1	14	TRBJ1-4	CASSPSWTGEKLFF	TGTGCCAGCAGCCCTTCTTGGACAGGTGAAAAACTGTTTTTT